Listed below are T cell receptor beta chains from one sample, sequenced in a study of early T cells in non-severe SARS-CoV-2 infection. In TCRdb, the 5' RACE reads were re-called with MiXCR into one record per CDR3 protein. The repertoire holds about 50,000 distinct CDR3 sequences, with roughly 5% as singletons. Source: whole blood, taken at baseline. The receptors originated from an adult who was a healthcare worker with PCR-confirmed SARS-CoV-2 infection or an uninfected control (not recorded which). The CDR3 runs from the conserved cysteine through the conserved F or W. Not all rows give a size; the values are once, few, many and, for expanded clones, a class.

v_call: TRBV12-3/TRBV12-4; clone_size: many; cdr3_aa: CASSPGDNNQPQHF
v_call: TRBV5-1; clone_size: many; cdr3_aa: CASSLADRADTQYF
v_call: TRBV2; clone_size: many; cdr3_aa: CASRGQGGRNEQFF
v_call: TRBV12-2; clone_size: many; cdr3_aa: CASLVAEHNEQFF
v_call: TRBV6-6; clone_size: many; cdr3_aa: CASHTGKNYGYTF
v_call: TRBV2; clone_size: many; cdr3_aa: CASLQGNQPQHF
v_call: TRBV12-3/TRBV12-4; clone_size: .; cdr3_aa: CASRSGEGNEQFF
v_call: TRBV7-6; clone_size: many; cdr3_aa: CASSLSSHEQFF
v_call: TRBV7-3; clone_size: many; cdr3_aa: CASSREGNQPQHF
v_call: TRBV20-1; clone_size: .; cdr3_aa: CSAQPGGGTDTQYF
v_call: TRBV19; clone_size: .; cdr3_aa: CASSGLAGDNEQYF
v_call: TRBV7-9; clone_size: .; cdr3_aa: CASSSTGGAEAFF
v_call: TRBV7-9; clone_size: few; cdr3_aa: CASSPPWKNEQFF
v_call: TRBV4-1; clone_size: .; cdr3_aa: CASTQGAGSPLHF
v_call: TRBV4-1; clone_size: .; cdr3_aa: CASSQRRQITTDTQYF
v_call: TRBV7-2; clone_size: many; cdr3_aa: CASTSDRAKNIQYF
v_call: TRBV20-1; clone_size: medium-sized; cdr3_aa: CSARDELGRHTF
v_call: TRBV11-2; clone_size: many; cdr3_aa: CASSPYRGYEQYF
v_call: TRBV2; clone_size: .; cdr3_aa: CASSEVKRADTLETQYF
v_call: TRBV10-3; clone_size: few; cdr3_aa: CATGPGGGALDTQYF
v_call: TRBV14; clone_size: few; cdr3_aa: CASSHWDKLKSRGYTF
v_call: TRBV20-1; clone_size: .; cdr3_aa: CSAAGTAQYF
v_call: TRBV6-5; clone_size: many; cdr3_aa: CASSPGTGTLYEQYF
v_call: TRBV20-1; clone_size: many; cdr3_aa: CSARERGGVGDTEAFF
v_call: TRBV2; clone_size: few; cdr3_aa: CASSEWSGEQFF
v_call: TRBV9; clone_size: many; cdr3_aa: CASSVGQGTGELFF
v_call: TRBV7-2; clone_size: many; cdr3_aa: CASSLGQGNYNEQFF
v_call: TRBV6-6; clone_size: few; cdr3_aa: CASRHGGAFQTQYF